This TCR beta chain was profiled in a study of blood T cell repertoires in COVID-19. Study background: Samples came from the United States, Italy and Spain, spanning acute and convalescent COVID-19. Nucleic acid was either cDNA or gDNA, and it came from T cells, B-cell-depleted T cells, or PBMCs.

Per the original data handling: Reference gene primer amplification gave nucleated cell count estimates. The protocol was immunoSEQ multiplex PCR, while the TCRdb copy is restricted to in-frame clones and leaves out a portion. V and J calls and clone size are given by that table; D and trimming were obtained from the DNA. Among 250,000 to 350,000 clones listed, 80% to 90% were seen once. The CDR3 contains 14 residues. Germline CDR1 is MRHNA and CDR2 is SNTAGT. V trimming: 2 bases; J trimming: 7 bases; junction bases outside the gene matches: 5. Recovered Cohort 3 donors showed two negative PCRs, clearance, or symptom resolution.

The chain joins TRBV6-4 to TRBJ1-2; 9 nucleotides line up with TRBD1. The source is a woman aged 30 to 39 who had recovered from COVID-19. Sample: PBMCs or T cells enriched from blood (not recorded which). CDR3 DNA sequence: TGTGCCAGCAGTGACACACAGGGGGCGAGTGGCTACACCTTC. It codes for CASSDTQGASGYTF.